Presented here are 2 T cell receptor beta chains from one specimen sequenced in a study of radiotherapy plus CTLA-4 blockade in lung cancer. Some clones are missing from TCRdb's copy, which holds only in-frame ones; the method was immunoSEQ multiplex PCR. The repertoire consists of over 50,000 clones, with approximately 79% occurring once and the leading ten covering about 2.9%. The specimen was peripheral blood, collected from a patient treated with radiotherapy plus ipilimumab. The receptors come from a human donor with non-small cell lung cancer who had a partial response to radiotherapy plus ipilimumab.

V gene TRBV7-8 combines with J gene TRBJ1-2; no reliable D call. Looked up from germline, CDR1 is SGHVS and CDR2 is FQNEAQ. V lost 2 bases to trimming and J lost 2 bases, with 9 bases between them. This CDR3 has 14 amino acids. The CDR3 region has the DNA TGTGCCAGCAGCTTATCTCACAAAAACTATGGCTACACCTTC. Translated: CASSLSHKNYGYTF.

The chain joins TRBV5-4 to TRBJ1-4; 7 positions agree with TRBD1. J was trimmed by 4 bases and V by 0 bases; bases with no gene match: 6. CDR3 length: 16 amino acids. The germline V gene has CDR1 SGHNT and CDR2 YYREEE (reference sequence). DNA of the CDR3: TGTGCCAGCAGCTTGGACCCGGGACAGCTTAATGAAAAACTGTTTTTT. This sequence encodes CASSLDPGQLNEKLFF.